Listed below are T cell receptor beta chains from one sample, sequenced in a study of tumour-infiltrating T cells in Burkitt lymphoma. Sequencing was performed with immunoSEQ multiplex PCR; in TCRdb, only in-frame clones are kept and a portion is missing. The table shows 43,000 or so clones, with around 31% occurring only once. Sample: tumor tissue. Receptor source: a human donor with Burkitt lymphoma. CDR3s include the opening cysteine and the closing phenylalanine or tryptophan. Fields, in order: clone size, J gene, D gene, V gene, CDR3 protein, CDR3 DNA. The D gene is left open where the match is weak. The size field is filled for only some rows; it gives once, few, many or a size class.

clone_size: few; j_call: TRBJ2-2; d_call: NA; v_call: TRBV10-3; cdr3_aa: CAISESSPGAGTGELFF; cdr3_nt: TGTGCCATCAGTGAGTCGAGTCCGGGCGCGGGCACCGGGGAGCTGTTTTTT
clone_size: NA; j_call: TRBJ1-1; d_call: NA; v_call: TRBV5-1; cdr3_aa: CASSFLPGTEAFF; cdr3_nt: TGCGCCAGCAGCTTCCTTCCTGGGACTGAAGCTTTCTTT
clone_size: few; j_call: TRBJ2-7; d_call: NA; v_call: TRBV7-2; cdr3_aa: CASSFHRTPEYEQYF; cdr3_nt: TGTGCCAGCAGCTTCCACCGGACACCGGAGTACGAGCAGTACTTC
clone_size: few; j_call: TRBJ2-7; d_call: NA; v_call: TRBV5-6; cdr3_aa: CASSLGLLYEQYF; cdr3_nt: TGTGCCAGCAGCTTGGGACTTCTCTACGAGCAGTACTTC
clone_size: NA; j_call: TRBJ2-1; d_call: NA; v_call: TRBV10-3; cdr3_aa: CAVHSGGEQFF; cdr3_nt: TGTGCCGTACATTCAGGTGGGGAGCAGTTCTTC
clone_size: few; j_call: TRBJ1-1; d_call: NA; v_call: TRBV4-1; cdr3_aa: CASSQALRAFF; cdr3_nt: TGCGCCAGCAGCCAAGCCCTGCGGGCTTTCTTT
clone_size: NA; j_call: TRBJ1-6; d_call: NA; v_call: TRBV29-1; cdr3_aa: CSAPAPSGTHRYNSPLHF; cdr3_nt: TGCAGCGCCCCGGCCCCCTCAGGGACCCATCGATATAATTCACCCCTCCACTTT
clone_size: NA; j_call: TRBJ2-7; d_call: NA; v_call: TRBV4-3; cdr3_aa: CASSQVAGGIYEQYF; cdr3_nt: TGCGCCAGCAGCCAAGTGGCAGGGGGGATCTACGAGCAGTACTTC
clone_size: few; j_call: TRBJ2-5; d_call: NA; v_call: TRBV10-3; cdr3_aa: CAIRSDPERETQYF; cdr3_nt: TGTGCCATCAGATCGGATCCAGAAAGGGAGACCCAGTACTTC
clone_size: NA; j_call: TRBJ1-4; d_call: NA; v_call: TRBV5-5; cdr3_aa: CASSLAWGEDEKLFF; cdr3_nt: TGTGCCAGCAGCTTGGCCTGGGGGGAGGATGAAAAACTGTTTTTT
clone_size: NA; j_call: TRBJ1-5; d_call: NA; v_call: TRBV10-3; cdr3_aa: CAVATQENSNQPQHF; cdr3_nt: TGTGCCGTCGCTACTCAGGAGAATAGCAATCAGCCCCAGCATTTT
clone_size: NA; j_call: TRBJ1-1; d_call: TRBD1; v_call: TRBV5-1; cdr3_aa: CASSLGAGGTEAFF; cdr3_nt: TGCGCCAGCAGCTTGGGGGCAGGGGGCACTGAAGCTTTCTTT
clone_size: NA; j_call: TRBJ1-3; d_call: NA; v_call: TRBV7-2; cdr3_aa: CASSLERQSNTIYF; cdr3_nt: TGTGCCAGCAGCTTAGAGAGACAGTCAAACACCATATATTTT
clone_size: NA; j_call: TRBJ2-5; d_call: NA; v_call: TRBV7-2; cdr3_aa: CASSPGHRYQETQYF; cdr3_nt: TGTGCCAGCAGCCCTGGACACAGGTACCAAGAGACCCAGTACTTC
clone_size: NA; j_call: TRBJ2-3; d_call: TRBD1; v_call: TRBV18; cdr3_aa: CASSPGQGAYGADTQYF; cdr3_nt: TGTGCCAGCTCACCGGGACAGGGGGCCTACGGCGCAGATACGCAGTATTTT
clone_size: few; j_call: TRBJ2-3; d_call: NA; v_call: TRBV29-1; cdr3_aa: CSVPDSVGTDTQYF; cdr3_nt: TGCAGCGTACCCGACTCGGTTGGCACAGATACGCAGTATTTT
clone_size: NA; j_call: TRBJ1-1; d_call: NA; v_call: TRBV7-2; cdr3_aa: CASSLQQGTEAFF; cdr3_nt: TGTGCCAGCAGCTTACAACAGGGAACTGAAGCTTTCTTT
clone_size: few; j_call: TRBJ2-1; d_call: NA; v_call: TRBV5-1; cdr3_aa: CASSFVGVHNEQFF; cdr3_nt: TGCGCCAGCAGCTTCGTGGGGGTTCACAATGAGCAGTTCTTC
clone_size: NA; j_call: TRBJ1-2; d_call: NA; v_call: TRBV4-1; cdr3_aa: CASSQDAGRFAFTF; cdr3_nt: TGCGCCAGCAGCCAAGATGCAGGGAGGTTTGCATTCACCTTC